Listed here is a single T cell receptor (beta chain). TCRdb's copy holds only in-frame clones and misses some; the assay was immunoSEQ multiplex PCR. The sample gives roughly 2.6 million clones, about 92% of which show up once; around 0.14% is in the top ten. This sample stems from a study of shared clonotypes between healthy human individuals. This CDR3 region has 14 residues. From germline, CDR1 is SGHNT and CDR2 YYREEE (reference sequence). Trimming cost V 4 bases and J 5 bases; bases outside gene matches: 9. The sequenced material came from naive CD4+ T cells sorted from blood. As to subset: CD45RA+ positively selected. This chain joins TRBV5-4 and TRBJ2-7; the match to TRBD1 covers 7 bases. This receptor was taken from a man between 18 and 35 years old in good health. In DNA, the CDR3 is TGTGCCAGCAGCCCCTTAGGCGACAGGGACGAGCAGTACTTC. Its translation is CASSPLGDRDEQYF.